The next 25 T cell receptor beta chains were all read from a single sample in a study of patients and donors after allogeneic stem cell transplantation. From the RT-PCR reads, TCRdb called clonotypes with MiXCR, one entry per CDR3 protein. The top ten clones hold around 30% of a sample with about 57,000 distinct CDR3 sequences, 10% to 15% of them seen once. Sample: blood, either unsorted or a sorted T cell fraction (not recorded which). The source of these receptors is a human donor who was either an allogeneic HSCT recipient or a stem cell or donor lymphocyte infusion donor (not recorded which). It is not recorded whose cells these are; they may come from a transplant donor.

V is TRBV15 and J is TRBJ2-1; TRBD2 might be the D (6 bases). V was clipped by 5 bases and J by 6 bases, with 11 bases between them. This CDR3 has 13 residues. CDR1 and CDR2 (germline): LNHNV, YYDKDF (reference sequence). This CDR3 is CATSFGGTNEQFF. CDR3 nucleotide sequence: TGTGCCACCAGCTTCGGGGGAACCAATGAGCAGTTCTTC. Full variable domain (rest looked up from reference TRBV15 and TRBJ2-1): DAMVIQNPRYQVTQFGKPVTLSCSQTLNHNVMYWYQQKSSQAPKLLFHYYDKDFNNEADTPDNFQSRRPNTSFCFLDIRSPGLGDTAMYLCATSFGGTNEQFFGPGTRLTVL.

The gene calls are TRBV12-3 or TRBV12-4 and TRBJ1-4; a possible D gene is TRBD1 (5 bases). This CDR3 has 15 residues. The V gene lost 6 bases and the J gene lost 2 bases, with 13 bases spanning the gap. The CDR3 bases are TGTGCCAGCAGCACGGACGGGGCCACTAATGAAAAACTGTTTTTT. Translation: CASSTDGATNEKLFF.

This rearrangement joins TRBV9 to TRBJ2-3, with 10 bases that match TRBD2. Germline V gives CDR1 SGDLS, CDR2 YYNGEE. The CDR3 length is 18 residues. Trimming removed 4 bases from V and 4 bases from J; junction bases left unmatched: 15. CDR3 amino acids: CASSPARLPTSGADTQYF. In DNA form, the CDR3 reads TGTGCCAGCAGCCCGGCACGACTACCCACTAGCGGGGCAGATACGCAGTATTTT.

This clonotype was seen many times. The chain recombines TRBV19 with TRBJ2-7, with 9 bases that match TRBD2. CDR3 length: 13 amino acids. Germline V CDR1 and CDR2: LNHDA, SQIVND (reference sequence). V was clipped by 6 bases and J by 2 bases; unmatched bases: 2. The CDR3 bases are TGTGCCAGTAGCCTAGCGGGACCCTACGAGCAGTACTTC. Protein: CASSLAGPYEQYF.

This clonotype was observed a few times. The chain combines TRBV6-6 with TRBJ2-7, with TRBD1 identical over 7 bases. CDR3 length: 20 amino acids. With 4 bases clipped from V and 1 base from J, the junction kept 22 bases outside the gene matches. Germline V gives CDR1 MNHNY, CDR2 SVGAGI (reference sequence). The CDR3 loop is CASSFPLPTRAQGVSYEQYF. The CDR3 DNA sequence: TGTGCCAGCAGTTTCCCTCTCCCAACTAGGGCCCAGGGGGTATCCTACGAGCAGTACTTC.

Only a few counts were recorded for this clonotype. DNA for the CDR3: TGTGCCAGCAGTCACTCTAGCGTCTACACCGGGGAGCTGTTTTTT. This gives the protein CASSHSSVYTGELFF. The rearrangement links TRBV12-3 or TRBV12-4 to TRBJ2-2; D perhaps matches TRBD2 (6 bases). This CDR3 has 15 amino acids. V was shortened by 5 bases and J by 3 bases, with 13 bases between the two germline ends.

The CDR3 loop is CSAQTGRGYNEQFF. The CDR3 nucleotides read TGCAGTGCACAGACAGGGAGGGGTTACAATGAGCAGTTCTTC. This chain uses TRBV20-1 with TRBJ2-1; the D call may be TRBD1 or TRBD2 (7 bases each). V lost 6 bases, J lost 4 bases, and 16 bases lay in between. CDR1 is DFQATT and CDR2 is SNEGSKA in the germline V gene (reference sequence). The CDR3 covers 14 residues.

This clonotype appeared a few times. The chain employs TRBV10-3 and TRBJ2-3; TRBD2 might be the D (6 bases). V lost 2 bases and J 4 bases, leaving 16 bases between the germline ends. The CDR3 totals 16 residues. Germline lookup yields CDR1 ENHRY and CDR2 SYGVKD. The CDR3 DNA reads as TGTGCCATCAGTGAGCCGGGAGAGGTTCCCTCAGATACGCAGTATTTT. This encodes CAISEPGEVPSDTQYF.

The chain recombines TRBV25-1 with TRBJ2-7, with 7 bases that match TRBD1. The CDR3 runs 15 residues. V lost 5 bases to trimming and J lost 0 bases; unmatched junction nucleotides: 7. CDR1 and CDR2 from the germline V gene are MGHDK and SYGVNS. Here the CDR3 reads CASSRDRVTSYEQYF. In DNA form, the CDR3 reads TGTGCCAGCAGTCGGGACAGAGTAACCTCCTACGAGCAGTACTTC.

This chain links TRBV7-2 with TRBJ2-4, with D maybe TRBD2 (6 bases). V gave up 5 bases and J gave up 7 bases, with 21 bases separating them. Germline-derived CDR1 and CDR2 are SGHTA and FQGNSA. The CDR3 spans 16 residues. CDR3 amino acids: CASSRRGAGKWNIQYF. For the CDR3, the DNA is TGTGCCAGCAGCCGACGGGGAGCGGGTAAATGGAACATTCAGTACTTC.

A few counts support this clonotype. The chain employs TRBV24-1 and TRBJ2-3; 8 bases agree with TRBD2. V lost 4 bases and J lost 4; bases outside the gene matches: 15. The CDR3 contains 18 residues. Germline CDR1 reads KGHDR; CDR2 reads SFDVKD. This chain's CDR3 is CATSDPRESGSYSDTQYF. The CDR3 region has the DNA TGTGCCACCAGTGACCCCCGTGAGAGCGGGAGTTACTCAGATACGCAGTATTTT.

This clonotype came up a few times. The rearrangement uses TRBV11-3 and TRBJ2-6; D uncertain. The V end lost 3 bases, the J end lost 4 bases, and 4 bases lay between the germline ends. This CDR3 comprises 13 residues. Germline V lookup: CDR1 SGHNT, CDR2 YENEEA. The CDR3 DNA sequence: TGTGCCAGCAGCTTTACCGGGGCCAACGTCCTGACTTTC. Encoded protein: CASSFTGANVLTF.

This rearrangement joins TRBV18 to TRBJ2-5; 11 bases are a match to TRBD1. V gave up 2 bases and J gave up 4 bases; unmatched junction bases: 3. The CDR3 contains 15 residues. CDR1 and CDR2 (germline): KGHSH, LQKENI. In DNA, the CDR3 is TGTGCCAGCTCACCATTCGGGACAGGGGGAGAGACCCAGTACTTC. This gives the protein CASSPFGTGGETQYF.

This clonotype came up many times. The chain combines TRBV6-5 with TRBJ1-1; no definite D call. The CDR3 is made up of 14 amino acids. Trimming pared 0 bases from V and 1 base from J, leaving 6 bases between. From germline, CDR1 is MNHEY and CDR2 SVGAGI. The CDR3, as DNA: TGTGCCAGCAGTTACTCCGGGAGGAACACTGAAGCTTTCTTT. Amino acid sequence: CASSYSGRNTEAFF.

The chain couples TRBV29-1 to TRBJ2-7; possibly TRBD1 for D (5 bases). In germline, CDR1 is SQVTM, CDR2 ANQGSEA. This CDR3 is 11 amino acids long. CDR3 nucleotides: TGCAGTGCGACAGACCCCTACGAGCAGTACTTC. This gives the protein CSATDPYEQYF.

V usage is TRBV20-1 and J usage is TRBJ1-4; D may be TRBD1 (6 bases). The CDR3 extends over 14 amino acids. Germline V lookup: CDR1 DFQATT, CDR2 SNEGSKA (reference sequence). The V gene lost 2 bases and the J gene lost 1 base, with 8 bases spanning the gap. In nucleotides, the CDR3 is TGCAGTGCTAGACCACAGGGAACTAATGAAAAACTGTTTTTT. Translating gives CSARPQGTNEKLFF.

About this clonotype itself: The conserved closing phenylalanine or tryptophan is absent in this CDR3, likely reflecting a read error. This chain connects TRBV12-3 or TRBV12-4 to TRBJ2-2; D remains ambiguous. The CDR3 extends over 13 amino acids. V gave up 3 bases and J gave up 6 bases, with 8 bases separating them. The CDR3 coding sequence is TGTGCCAGCAGTTTTAGGAAGGCCGGGGAGCTGTTTTTG. Protein: CASSFRKAGELFL.

The chain recombines TRBV12-3 or TRBV12-4 with TRBJ2-1; 10 bases are shared with TRBD2. The ends lost 7 bases at V and 8 bases at J; junction bases unmatched: 8. The CDR3 extends over 14 amino acids. The CDR3 region has the DNA TGTGCCAGCAAACCGGGACTAGCGAACGATGAGCAGTTCTTC. This codes for CASKPGLANDEQFF.

This clonotype appeared a few times. V gene TRBV27 combines with J gene TRBJ2-3; 11 bases map to TRBD2. The junction had 15 bases not matched to a gene; V was cut back by 3 bases and J by 7 bases. The CDR3 totals 18 residues. In germline, CDR1 is MNHEY, CDR2 SMNVEV (reference sequence). The CDR3 DNA reads as TGTGCCAGCAGTTTGGCGAACCCAATGACTAGCGGGACTAATACGCAGTATTTT. Protein sequence: CASSLANPMTSGTNTQYF.

The rearrangement links TRBV6-5 to TRBJ2-2; D possibly corresponds to TRBD2 (5 bases). This CDR3 spans 16 amino acids. Germline assignment: CDR1 MNHEY and CDR2 SVGAGI. V was cut by 4 bases and J by 0 bases, with 12 bases left in between. CDR3 nucleotide sequence: TGTGCCAGCAGTTCCTTAGCGAGCTCGAACACCGGGGAGCTGTTTTTT. Its protein product is CASSSLASSNTGELFF.

There are many counts of this clonotype. The rearrangement links TRBV27 to TRBJ1-4; D may be TRBD1 (5 bases). Germline loops: CDR1 MNHEY, CDR2 SMNVEV (reference sequence). V shed 10 bases and J shed 10 bases, with 13 bases lying between them. This CDR3 has 11 residues. As DNA, the CDR3 is TGTGCCACCGGGGACGGTGGAAAACTGTTTTTT. It encodes CATGDGGKLFF.

This clonotype was seen more than once but under ten times. The chain carries TRBV5-4 and TRBJ2-3; possible D gene TRBD2, 6 bases. Germline V CDR1 and CDR2: SGHNT, YYREEE (reference sequence). This CDR3 has 15 residues. The V end lost 7 bases, the J end lost 0 bases, and 15 bases lay between the germline ends. For the CDR3, the DNA is TGTGCCAGCCGGGCTTGGGGGGACAGCACAGATACGCAGTATTTT. Protein: CASRAWGDSTDTQYF.

The genes are TRBV4-2 and TRBJ2-3; a weak D match, TRBD1 (5 bases). Germline CDR1 LGHNA, CDR2 YNFKEQ. This CDR3 spans 14 amino acids. The V gene lost 4 bases and the J gene lost 2 bases, with 10 bases spanning the gap. DNA of the CDR3: TGTGCCAGCAGCCTCCGACAGTTCACAGATACGCAGTATTTT. This gives the protein CASSLRQFTDTQYF.

The chain links TRBV27 to TRBJ2-1; D not resolved. The CDR3 spans 14 residues. Looked up from germline, CDR1 is MNHEY and CDR2 is SMNVEV (reference sequence). The V end lost 7 bases, the J end lost 5 bases, and 15 bases lay between the germline ends. CDR3 amino acids: CASNPILRDNEQFF. In nucleotides, the CDR3 is TGTGCCAGCAACCCGATTCTGCGAGACAATGAGCAGTTCTTC.

This clonotype was detected a few times. The CDR3 loop reads CSARGGTGNTDEKLFF. CDR3 coding DNA: TGCAGTGCTAGGGGCGGGACAGGGAACACCGATGAAAAACTGTTTTTT. The chain employs TRBV20-1 and TRBJ1-4; TRBD1 matches 9 bases. Germline CDR1 DFQATT, CDR2 SNEGSKA (reference sequence). This CDR3 contains 16 residues. J was trimmed by 6 bases and V by 3 bases; bases with no gene match: 11.